Shown below are 10 T cell receptor beta chains from a single sample sequenced in a study of regulatory T cells in long-lasting Graves disease (dated by TCRdb to about 2021). Libraries were constructed by multiplex PCR. Sequenced using an Illumina HiSeq 4000. TCR beta libraries were built with iRepertoire HTBI primers and Arm-PCR amplification of CDR3 regions. The public reads were reanalyzed by TCRdb: fastp trimming at Q25, MiXCR alignment, in-frame beta chains only. Rows with a matching CDR3 protein are joined into one entry that keeps the most common DNA and genes. Within this sample are some 400,000 distinct CDR3 sequences, with 14% to 15% of them counted one time only. 16% of the sample lies in the top ten. In the paper's terms, the time point label means: newly diagnosed GD, antithyroid drugs for less than 3 months. For both TCR sequencing and RNA sequencing, RNA was extracted from PBMCs in TRIzol.

Another study also made use of these data, one on T cells in Graves' hyperthyroidism and ophthalmopathy.

This specimen consisted of peripheral blood mononuclear cells (PBMCs), obtained at new diagnosis, from a patient treated with antithyroid drugs. These TCRs come from a woman aged 25 to 39 with Graves disease. Donor details come from another sample of the same person, matched by shared clones.

The chain joins TRBV20-1 to TRBJ2-2; D possibly corresponds to TRBD2 (8 bases). This CDR3 is built from 18 residues. Germline V gives CDR1 DFQATT, CDR2 SNEGSKA (reference sequence). CDR3 nucleotides: TGCATATTACAGGGGCACGTAGCGGGGCCGAGGGGCACCGGGGAGCTGTTTTTT. This encodes CILQGHVAGPRGTGELFF.

Many counts were recorded for this clonotype. The chain joins TRBV12-3 or TRBV12-4 to TRBJ2-3, with unresolved D. This CDR3 spans 14 amino acids. Trimming took 6 bases from V and 1 from J, leaving 11 bases between them. The CDR3, as DNA: TGTGCCAGCAGCTTACAAGGTGGCACAGATACGCAGTATTTT. This codes for CASSLQGGTDTQYF.

With respect to this clonotype: Just one base apart from a much larger clone, this may be a read error. The V gene is TRBV28, the J gene TRBJ2-7; TRBD1 aligns across 9 bases. Germline CDR1 MDHEN, CDR2 SYDVKM. The CDR3 has 14 residues. V was clipped by 2 bases and J by 3 bases; unmatched bases: 2. CDR3 coding DNA: TGTGCCAGCAGTTTAAGACAGGGGGACTACGAGCAGTACTTC. Protein: CASSLRQGDYEQYF.

This clonotype was seen many times. The chain joins TRBV11-2 to TRBJ2-1, with TRBD2 matching over 11 bases. J gave up 5 bases and V 4 bases, and 10 bases lay outside the gene matches. The germline gives CDR1 SGHAT, CDR2 FQNNGV. The CDR3 totals 17 residues. DNA for the CDR3: TGTGCCAGCAGCTCCCTCTCCAGACTAGCGGGAAACAATGAGCAGTTCTTC. Encoded protein: CASSSLSRLAGNNEQFF.

Regarding this clonotype: A much larger clone differs from this one at a single base, so this may be a read error. This chain links TRBV6-1 with TRBJ1-1, with a possible D match to TRBD1 (5 bases). Trimming shortened V by 2 bases and J by 7 bases, and 17 bases separated the two germline ends. The germline gives CDR1 MNHNS, CDR2 SASEGT. This CDR3 contains 15 residues. The CDR3 spells CASSELEGEDIEAFF. DNA of the CDR3: TGTGCCAGCAGTGAACTGGAAGGGGAGGACATTGAAGCTTTCTTT.

This clonotype was found a few times. The CDR3 region is CASSPDRGPETQYF. The CDR3, as DNA: TGTGCCAGCAGCCCGGACAGGGGGCCGGAGACCCAGTACTTC. The chain links TRBV11-2 to TRBJ2-5, with 11 bases aligning to TRBD1. Per the germline V gene, CDR1 is SGHAT and CDR2 is FQNNGV. The CDR3 has 14 amino acids. The J segment lost 5 bases and the V segment lost 5 bases, leaving 4 bases of the junction unmatched.

In its sample, this clonotype was seen a few times. V gene TRBV24-1 combines with J gene TRBJ1-5; D is undetermined. The CDR3 is 15 residues long. The V and J ends lost 5 bases and 0 bases respectively, with 10 bases between them. Per germline, CDR1 KGHDR and CDR2 SFDVKD. The CDR3 loop reads CATSAGVNSNQPQHF. CDR3 nucleotide sequence: TGTGCCACCAGTGCTGGGGTTAATAGCAATCAGCCCCAGCATTTT.

This clonotype was observed many times. The chain carries TRBV7-8 and TRBJ2-7; 8 bases fit TRBD1. The V gene's germline CDR1 is SGHVS and CDR2 FQNEAQ. The ends lost 4 bases at V and 2 bases at J; junction bases unmatched: 10. This CDR3 has 16 amino acids. The CDR3 loop reads CASSSPSRTGTYEQYF. Here the CDR3 DNA reads TGTGCCAGCAGCTCCCCCTCGAGGACAGGGACCTACGAGCAGTACTTC.

This CDR3 reads CASSRQGSYTF. CDR3 in DNA: TGTGCCAGCAGCCGACAGGGGAGCTACACCTTC. The V gene is TRBV6-5, the J gene TRBJ1-2; 8 nucleotides agree with TRBD1. V gave up 6 bases and J gave up 9 bases; unmatched junction bases: 3. Germline CDR1 is MNHEY and CDR2 is SVGAGI. The CDR3 is 11 amino acids.

Many counts were recorded for this clonotype. The CDR3 DNA reads as TGTGCCACCAGCAGAGATCGGGACAGGGGGGGTCAGCCCCAGCATTTT. This encodes CATSRDRDRGGQPQHF. The chain is built from TRBV15 and TRBJ1-5; 11 nucleotides line up with TRBD1. V lost 0 bases to trimming and J lost 6 bases; unmatched junction nucleotides: 4. This CDR3 region has 16 residues. The germline CDR1 and CDR2 sequences are LNHNV and YYDKDF (reference sequence).